This TCR beta chain was documented in a study of OX40 agonist ivuxolimab in advanced cancers. CDR3 length: 16 amino acids. Germline V gene data show CDR1 as SEHNR and CDR2 as FQNEAQ (reference sequence). Trimming left V 3 bases short and J 10 bases short, with 19 bases between. The table came from immunoSEQ multiplex PCR; TCRdb's copy has only in-frame clones and leaves some out. The sample carries around 66,000 clones, roughly nine tenths recorded once. Material: CD4+ or CD8+ T cells sorted from blood, obtained in a trial of the OX40 agonist ivuxolimab. This chain uses TRBV7-9 with TRBJ1-6; the D gene is possibly TRBD1 (6 bases). This clonotype was sampled from an adult with an advanced solid tumor such as melanoma, head and neck, liver or kidney cancer. The CDR3 region is CASSFRDGQHSSPLHF. DNA of the CDR3: TGTGCCAGCAGCTTCCGGGACGGACAGCATTCGTCACCCCTCCACTTT.